These 22 T cell receptor beta chains originate from one sample sequenced in a study of CD8 T cells in ankylosing spondylitis. Study results and limitations: Seemingly characteristic of ankylosing spondylitis blood was a TCR beta motif consisting of eight highly homologous variants.

In TCRdb, the 5' RACE reads were re-called with MiXCR into one record per CDR3 protein. This sample carries about 700,000 distinct CDR3 sequences, under 20% of them seen once, and the ten largest clones take approximately 18%. The antigens of these receptors remain unknown. Sample: blood, either unsorted or a sorted T cell fraction (not recorded which). These receptors all stem from a male donor with ankylosing spondylitis.

CDR3 in DNA: TGTGCCAGCAGTTTCGGCGACAGGGCCCGTAATGAAAAACTGTTTTTT. This gives the protein CASSFGDRARNEKLFF. The chain links TRBV12-3 or TRBV12-4 to TRBJ1-4; 7 bases line up with TRBD1. V shed 3 bases, J shed 4 bases, and the junction held 8 bases outside the gene matches. CDR3 length equals 16 residues.

The CDR3 region has the DNA TGTGCCATCAGTGCTACAGACAGGTACGAGCAGTACTTC. Translation gives CAISATDRYEQYF. This chain joins TRBV10-3 and TRBJ2-7, with TRBD1 as a possible D gene (6 bases). V was trimmed by 4 bases and J by 4 bases, leaving 11 bases between them. Looked up from germline, CDR1 is ENHRY and CDR2 is SYGVKD. This CDR3 is 13 amino acids long.

This clonotype turned up a few times. The V gene is TRBV28, the J gene TRBJ2-7; 7 bases are shared with TRBD2. CDR1 is MDHEN, CDR2 SYDVKM, per germline. Losses at the gene ends were 5 bases for V and 0 bases for J; bases not matched to a gene: 7. The CDR3 extends over 15 amino acids. The DNA for the CDR3 is TGTGCCAGCAGTGGAGCGGGGCCGAGCTCCTACGAGCAGTACTTC. Its protein is CASSGAGPSSYEQYF.

This clonotype was seen only a few times. The chain couples TRBV20-1 to TRBJ1-6, with D perhaps TRBD1 (5 bases). The CDR3 extends over 15 amino acids. The germline V and J ends were trimmed by 2 bases and 8 bases, with 16 bases remaining between them. Germline V gene sequence: CDR1 DFQATT, CDR2 SNEGSKA (reference sequence). CDR3 DNA: TGCAGTGCTAGACACCCCCGGGGGGGTGATTCACCCCTCCACTTT. Translation: CSARHPRGGDSPLHF.

The CDR3 DNA is TGTGCCAGCAGTGAGGGCGGGGGGGCCAGAGAGACCCAGTACTTC. Translation: CASSEGGGARETQYF. This chain uses TRBV2 with TRBJ2-5, with 9 nucleotides matching TRBD2. This CDR3 is built from 15 residues. With V trimmed by 3 bases and J by 4 bases, 6 bases remained unmatched. CDR1 SNHLY and CDR2 FYNNEI come from the germline V gene.

This clonotype was observed a handful of times. V gene TRBV6-2 or TRBV6-3 combines with J gene TRBJ2-1; 7 nucleotides align to TRBD1. The J segment lost 6 bases and the V segment lost 6 bases, leaving 14 bases of the junction unmatched. Germline CDR1 MNHEY, CDR2 SVGEGT. The CDR3 totals 16 residues. CDR3 sequence: CASSLQGPLGVNEQFF. The DNA of the CDR3 is TGTGCCAGCAGCCTACAGGGGCCGCTGGGGGTCAATGAGCAGTTCTTC.

The sample holds many counts of this clonotype. This chain uses TRBV7-9 with TRBJ2-1; a possible D gene is TRBD1 (5 bases). Per germline, CDR1 SEHNR and CDR2 FQNEAQ (reference sequence). The CDR3 is 13 residues long. V was trimmed by 1 base and J by 6 bases, leaving 7 bases between them. As DNA, the CDR3 is TGTGCCAGCAGCTTAGAAGGGGCCAATGAGCAGTTCTTC. Translated: CASSLEGANEQFF.

This rearrangement joins TRBV16 to TRBJ1-2; maybe TRBD1 (5 bases). CDR1 KGHSY and CDR2 FQNENV come from the germline V gene. This CDR3 has 15 residues. V gave up 4 bases and J gave up 1 base, with 13 bases separating them. For the CDR3, the DNA is TGTGCCAGCAGCCGTCAGGGCCGCGATAACTATGGCTACACCTTC. Translating it yields CASSRQGRDNYGYTF.

V usage is TRBV10-3 and J usage is TRBJ1-6; possible D gene TRBD1, 5 bases. V dropped 2 bases and J dropped 7 bases, with 15 bases sitting between them. Per the germline V gene, CDR1 is ENHRY and CDR2 is SYGVKD. The CDR3 contains 16 residues. CDR3 DNA: TGTGCCATCAGTGAGGGTTTGGGACTCGGGAATTCACCCCTCCACTTT. This codes for CAISEGLGLGNSPLHF.

This clonotype showed up just a few times. The genes are TRBV7-6 and TRBJ1-3; D ambiguous. CDR3 size: 15 residues. Germline V gene data show CDR1 as SGHVS and CDR2 as FNYEAQ. The ends were cut back, 7 bases at V and 0 bases at J, with 13 bases in the middle. The CDR3 DNA follows: TGTGCCAGCATCCCTGACATTTCCTCTGGAAACACCATATATTTT. The encoded protein is CASIPDISSGNTIYF.

The rearrangement links TRBV11-2 to TRBJ1-1, with a tentative D call TRBD1 (5 bases). In germline, CDR1 is SGHAT, CDR2 FQNNGV. Trimming pared 4 bases from V and 0 bases from J, leaving 15 bases between. This CDR3 is built from 16 residues. Here the CDR3 DNA reads TGTGCCAGCAGCTCCCCGTATCAGGGTATGAACACTGAAGCTTTCTTT. As protein: CASSSPYQGMNTEAFF.

The gene calls are TRBV20-1 and TRBJ2-2; TRBD1 or TRBD2 may be the D gene (6 bases each). Trimming pared 6 bases from V and 0 bases from J, leaving 20 bases between. CDR1 DFQATT and CDR2 SNEGSKA come from the germline V gene (reference sequence). The CDR3 has 17 amino acids. The CDR3 DNA reads as TGCAGTGCAAGGGGGGCAGGATCTCAAACGAACACCGGGGAGCTGTTTTTT. This sequence encodes CSARGAGSQTNTGELFF.

The CDR3 bases are TGCAGTGCTAGCGACTTGTCGGGGGACCTAGCCAAAAACATTCAGTACTTC. Translating it yields CSASDLSGDLAKNIQYF. This chain connects TRBV20-1 to TRBJ2-4; D is perhaps TRBD2 (6 bases). Germline CDR1 is DFQATT and CDR2 is SNEGSKA (reference sequence). Trimming removed 3 bases at V and 0 bases at J, with 18 bases between. This CDR3 comprises 17 residues.

This clonotype occurred many times. The junction and the germline gene differ at one end; a read error may be behind it. The CDR3 here is CASSLEGGTEAFF. As DNA, the CDR3 is TGTGCCAGCAGCTTGGAAGGGGGGACTGAAGCTTTCTTT. J is TRBJ1-1 and V is TRBV5-1; D possibly corresponds to TRBD1 (6 bases). The CDR3 extends over 13 amino acids. Germline values: CDR1 SGHRS, CDR2 YFSETQ.

The chain has TRBV12-3 or TRBV12-4 and TRBJ1-5; TRBD1 matches at 7 bases. Germline trimming cut 7 bases from V and 7 bases from J; bases unmatched to any gene: 13. The CDR3 consists of 15 residues. The CDR3 bases are TGTGCCAGCAAAAGGACAGGAGGGTCAGGGCAGCCCCAGCATTTT. Amino acids: CASKRTGGSGQPQHF.

At least ten counts were recorded for this clonotype. This chain joins TRBV5-6 and TRBJ1-1; 7 bases line up with TRBD1. The length of the CDR3 is 14 residues. J was trimmed by 4 bases and V by 1 base; bases with no gene match: 4. The germline V gene encodes CDR1 SGHDT and CDR2 YYEEEE. CDR3: CASSLTGAPTEAFF. The DNA of the CDR3 is TGTGCCAGCAGCTTGACAGGGGCGCCCACTGAAGCTTTCTTT.

The chain carries TRBV20-1 and TRBJ2-3, with D tentatively TRBD1 or TRBD2 (6 bases each). This CDR3 is built from 16 residues. Germline V gene data show CDR1 as DFQATT and CDR2 as SNEGSKA (reference sequence). V lost 4 bases, J lost 6 bases, and 23 bases lay in between. The CDR3 region has the DNA TGCAGTGCTAAAGAGGGGGGCCCTGCGTTCGTGGATACGCAGTATTTT. Encoded protein: CSAKEGGPAFVDTQYF.

This clonotype was recorded a few times. V usage is TRBV6-4 and J usage is TRBJ2-5, with D perhaps TRBD1 or TRBD2 (5 bases each). V was trimmed by 6 bases and J by 5 bases, leaving 13 bases between them. The CDR3 extends over 13 amino acids. Germline CDR1 is MRHNA and CDR2 is SNTAGT. DNA for the CDR3: TGTGCCAGCAGGAGGGGTCCAGTGGAGACCCAGTACTTC. Its protein product is CASRRGPVETQYF.

This clonotype showed up many times. The V and J genes are TRBV6-1 and TRBJ1-6; D uncertain. V was cut by 7 bases and J by 7 bases, with 11 bases left in between. The CDR3 contains 13 residues. CDR1 and CDR2 (germline): MNHNS, SASEGT. The CDR3, as DNA: TGTGCCAGCAAACGGGATGAAAATTCACCCCTCCACTTT. It codes for CASKRDENSPLHF.

In this sample, this clonotype turned up a few times. CDR3 sequence (DNA): TGCGCCAGCAGCCAAGATGGGGGTGGGCAAGAGACCCAGTACTTC. Amino acids: CASSQDGGGQETQYF. The chain carries TRBV4-1 and TRBJ2-5; D tentatively fits TRBD1 or TRBD2 (5 bases each). The CDR3 length is 15 residues. The germline V gene encodes CDR1 MGHRA and CDR2 YSYEKL. Trimming removed 0 bases from V and 2 bases from J, with 10 bases in between.

The V and J genes are TRBV30 and TRBJ1-6; tentatively, D is TRBD1 (6 bases). The CDR3 is 15 residues long. Germline CDR1 GTSNPN, CDR2 SVGIG (reference sequence). Trimming took off 3 bases at V and 6 bases at J, with 15 bases between the two ends. The CDR3 sequence: CAWSRPTGRNSPLHF. CDR3 sequence (DNA): TGTGCCTGGAGCCGTCCCACAGGGCGTAATTCACCCCTCCACTTT.

This clonotype was counted between two and nine times. The rearrangement joins TRBV7-8 to TRBJ1-1, with 8 bases identical to TRBD1. Trimming cost V 4 bases and J 0 bases; bases outside gene matches: 13. Germline-derived CDR1 and CDR2 are SGHVS and FQNEAQ. CDR3 length: 18 amino acids. The CDR3 reads CASSSRRDRRNLNTEAFF. CDR3 in DNA: TGTGCCAGCAGCTCCCGGAGGGACAGGCGAAACTTGAACACTGAAGCTTTCTTT.